The 32 T cell receptor beta chains in this list originate from one sample, sequenced in a study of T cells after yellow fever vaccination. TCRdb processed the 5' RACE reads anew with MiXCR; each CDR3 protein has one entry. In the table there are about 340,000 distinct CDR3 sequences, approximately 4.2% of which are singletons. The specimen comprised PBMCs, sampled 5 days after the yellow fever booster vaccination. The receptors originated from a man younger than 35 who received the YFV17D yellow fever vaccine.

Many counts were recorded for this clonotype. The CDR3 reads CASSSGPNTGELFF. DNA of the CDR3: TGCGCCAGCAGCTCGGGACCTAACACCGGGGAGCTGTTTTTT. This chain uses TRBV5-1 with TRBJ2-2; tentatively, D is TRBD1 or TRBD2 (5 bases each). The CDR3 has 14 residues. V dropped 3 bases and J dropped 2 bases, with 8 bases sitting between them. Looked up from germline, CDR1 is SGHRS and CDR2 is YFSETQ.

The genes are TRBV6-5 and TRBJ1-5; D unclear. V was clipped by 5 bases and J by 4 bases, with 9 bases between them. Germline V gene sequence: CDR1 MNHEY, CDR2 SVGAGI. The CDR3 extends over 13 amino acids. The CDR3 DNA sequence: TGTGCCAGCAGTCCCCCGGGGAATCAGCCCCAGCATTTT. This encodes CASSPPGNQPQHF.

The V and J genes are TRBV5-5 and TRBJ2-7; TRBD1 matches 7 bases. This CDR3 comprises 13 residues. Germline lookup yields CDR1 SGHKS and CDR2 YYEKEE (reference sequence). J was trimmed by 1 base and V by 5 bases; bases with no gene match: 3. The CDR3 nucleotides read TGTGCCAGCAGACGGACAGGTTCCTACGAGCAGTACGTC. Translation gives CASRRTGSYEQYV.

The chain joins TRBV19 to TRBJ2-1; 9 bases map to TRBD1. This CDR3 contains 12 residues. CDR1 is LNHDA and CDR2 is SQIVND in the germline V gene (reference sequence). V trimming: 6 bases; J trimming: 8 bases; junction bases outside the gene matches: 2. The CDR3 nucleotides are TGTGCCAGTAGGAGGACAGGGGATGAGCAGTTCTTC. Residues: CASRRTGDEQFF.

This clonotype was seen at least ten times. V is TRBV6-6 and J is TRBJ1-1; D unresolved. Germline CDR1 reads MNHNY; CDR2 reads SVGAGI (reference sequence). Trimming removed 0 bases from V and 2 bases from J, with 7 bases in between. The CDR3 sequence is 14 residues long. The CDR3 region is CASSYSRANTEAFF. CDR3 DNA sequence: TGTGCCAGCAGTTACTCTCGGGCCAACACTGAAGCTTTCTTT.

This clonotype was detected a few times. V gene TRBV5-4 combines with J gene TRBJ2-1; D may match TRBD1 or TRBD2 (5 bases each). The CDR3 is 15 amino acids. The germline V gene has CDR1 SGHNT and CDR2 YYREEE (reference sequence). The V end was cut by 3 bases, the J end by 5 bases, with 15 bases between. This chain's CDR3 is CASSSFVRGDNEQFF. CDR3 bases: TGTGCCAGCAGCTCCTTCGTTAGGGGAGACAATGAGCAGTTCTTC.

This clonotype was seen ten or more times. This rearrangement joins TRBV11-2 to TRBJ2-3, with D possibly matching TRBD2 (5 bases). CDR1 is SGHAT, CDR2 FQNNGV, per germline. This CDR3 is 14 amino acids long. V was pared by 5 bases and J by 2 bases, with 11 bases between. CDR3 sequence: CASSRDYLTDTQYF. The CDR3 DNA reads TGTGCCAGCAGCCGAGACTACCTCACAGATACGCAGTATTTT.

The chain carries TRBV19 and TRBJ1-6; 9 bases align to TRBD1. Germline CDR1 is LNHDA and CDR2 is SQIVND (reference sequence). The CDR3 runs 15 residues. V shed 5 bases, J shed 5 bases, and the junction held 4 bases outside the gene matches. CDR3 DNA: TGTGCCAGTAGTGACAGGGGGATTGATAATTCACCCCTCCACTTT. Protein: CASSDRGIDNSPLHF. Complete variable domain (other parts from reference TRBV19 and TRBJ1-6): DGGITQSPKYLFRKEGQNVTLSCEQNLNHDAMYWYRQDPGQGLRLIYYSQIVNDFQKGDIAEGYSVSREKKESFPLTVTSAQKNPTAFYLCASSDRGIDNSPLHFGNGTRLTVT.

This rearrangement joins TRBV10-3 to TRBJ1-5; TRBD1 is a possible D gene (6 bases). V was cut by 4 bases and J by 3 bases, with 10 bases left in between. From germline, CDR1 is ENHRY and CDR2 SYGVKD. The CDR3 sequence is 14 residues long. CDR3 DNA sequence: TGTGCCATCAGTGTAGGACAGCCCAATCAGCCCCAGCATTTT. It translates to CAISVGQPNQPQHF.

The rearrangement uses TRBV18 and TRBJ2-1, with D maybe TRBD1 (6 bases). There are 15 residues in the CDR3. Trimming stripped 6 bases from V and 7 bases from J, with 19 bases between. Germline values: CDR1 KGHSH, CDR2 LQKENI. The CDR3 DNA reads as TGTGCCAGCTCTCCCCCAGGGGTTAGGTCGAATGAGCAGTTCTTC. Residues: CASSPPGVRSNEQFF. The full variable domain, rest sourced from reference TRBV18 and TRBJ2-1, is NAGVMQNPRHLVRRRGQEARLRCSPMKGHSHVYWYRQLPEEGLKFMVYLQKENIIDESGMPKERFSAEFPKEGPSILRIQQVVRGDSAAYFCASSPPGVRSNEQFFGPGTRLTVL.

This clonotype was counted at least ten times. The chain is built from TRBV7-2 and TRBJ2-2, with D perhaps matching TRBD2 (5 bases). The V end lost 5 bases, the J end lost 6 bases, and 10 bases lay between the germline ends. The germline V gene encodes CDR1 SGHTA and CDR2 FQGNSA. The CDR3 is made up of 13 amino acids. The CDR3 spells CASSARTAGELFF. The CDR3 nucleotides are TGTGCCAGCAGCGCTAGGACTGCCGGGGAGCTGTTTTTT.

The chain is built from TRBV3-1 and TRBJ2-3; no firm D call. The CDR3 contains 12 residues. V was cut by 0 bases and J by 7 bases, with 5 bases left in between. Germline CDR1 reads LGHDT; CDR2 reads YNNKEL (reference sequence). The DNA of the CDR3 is TGTGCCAGCAGCCAAGATCGAAATACGCAGTATTTT. This sequence encodes CASSQDRNTQYF.

This clonotype showed up just a few times. The V call is TRBV20-1, the J call TRBJ2-7; D remains unclear. The V and J ends lost 0 bases and 6 bases respectively, with 18 bases between them. CDR1 is DFQATT and CDR2 is SNEGSKA in the germline V gene (reference sequence). The CDR3 runs to 15 residues. The CDR3 DNA reads TGCAGTGCTAGAGATAGAAGATTAGGTCGGAGCGAGCAGTACTTC. Translating gives CSARDRRLGRSEQYF.

In its sample, this clonotype was seen a few times. The CDR3 spells CASSQAGRGYGYTF. For the CDR3, the DNA is TGTGCCAGCAGCCAAGCAGGGAGGGGTTATGGCTACACCTTC. V usage is TRBV14 and J usage is TRBJ1-2; D is possibly TRBD1 (5 bases). V was pared by 1 base and J by 5 bases, with 11 bases between. The CDR3 has 14 residues. The V gene's germline CDR1 is SGHDN and CDR2 FVKESK.

This clonotype was detected many times. The chain has TRBV3-1 and TRBJ2-5; no definite D call. The CDR3 runs to 14 residues. The germline V and J ends were trimmed by 1 base and 5 bases, with 11 bases remaining between them. Germline V gives CDR1 LGHDT, CDR2 YNNKEL (reference sequence). The CDR3 region is CASSQGLIAETQYF. For the CDR3, the DNA is TGTGCCAGCAGCCAAGGGTTAATCGCGGAGACCCAGTACTTC.

In its sample, this clonotype was seen many times. The V and J genes are TRBV6-6 and TRBJ2-7; D is unresolved. Between the trimmed V and J ends, which lost 8 bases and 7 bases, there was a span of 18 bases. The germline V gene has CDR1 MNHNY and CDR2 SVGAGI (reference sequence). The CDR3 is 13 amino acids. DNA for the CDR3: TGTGCCAGCTCTCAACCCTCGACGTGGGAGCAGTACTTC. Amino acids: CASSQPSTWEQYF.

The J gene is TRBJ2-7, the V gene TRBV6-1, with D unclear. Germline loops: CDR1 MNHNS, CDR2 SASEGT. V was pared by 7 bases and J by 1 base, with 8 bases between. CDR3 length: 12 residues. CDR3: CASTLVSYEQYF. CDR3 coding DNA: TGTGCCAGCACCCTGGTGTCCTACGAGCAGTACTTC.

This chain joins TRBV7-2 and TRBJ2-2; D perhaps matches TRBD1 (5 bases). Germline V gives CDR1 SGHTA, CDR2 FQGNSA. The CDR3 is made up of 15 amino acids. V lost 4 bases and J 4 bases, leaving 13 bases between the germline ends. CDR3 residues: CASSSLWTLTGELFF. The DNA of the CDR3 is TGTGCCAGCAGCTCCCTCTGGACACTCACCGGGGAGCTGTTTTTT.

The sample holds many counts of this clonotype. The rearrangement links TRBV5-1 to TRBJ2-7; D possibly corresponds to TRBD1 (5 bases). V gave up 1 base and J gave up 6 bases, with 14 bases separating them. The CDR3 runs 14 residues. CDR1 is SGHRS, CDR2 YFSETQ, per germline. CDR3 residues: CASSLISGLGEQYF. The CDR3 DNA reads as TGCGCCAGCAGCTTGATCTCAGGGCTCGGCGAGCAGTACTTC. The entire variable domain, with the rest obtained from reference TRBV5-1 and TRBJ2-7, is as follows: KAGVTQTPRYLIKTRGQQVTLSCSPISGHRSVSWYQQTPGQGLQFLFEYFSETQRNKGNFPGRFSGRQFSNSRSEMNVSTLELGDSALYLCASSLISGLGEQYFGPGTRLTVT.

The chain joins TRBV2 to TRBJ2-7, with a possible D match to TRBD1 (5 bases). Per the germline V gene, CDR1 is SNHLY and CDR2 is FYNNEI. CDR3 size: 14 residues. V was shortened by 2 bases and J by 2 bases, with 10 bases between the two germline ends. Here the CDR3 reads CASSEQGETYEQYF. As DNA, the CDR3 is TGTGCCAGCAGTGAACAGGGTGAAACCTACGAGCAGTACTTC.

This clonotype was picked up many times. V and J are TRBV7-9 and TRBJ2-1; D tentatively reads TRBD1 or TRBD2 (5 bases each). This CDR3 comprises 15 residues. Germline V gene lookup returns CDR1 SEHNR and CDR2 FQNEAQ (reference sequence). The ends were cut back, 2 bases at V and 6 bases at J, with 14 bases in the middle. CDR3 DNA: TGTGCCAGCAGCTTATTTTCGGCTGGGGGCAATGAGCAGTTCTTC. Residues: CASSLFSAGGNEQFF.

The CDR3 bases are TGCAGCGTTAGGGCAGGTGGGGCCAACGTCCTGACTTTC. Translated: CSVRAGGANVLTF. The chain recombines TRBV29-1 with TRBJ2-6; D is ambiguous. The CDR3 loop spans 13 amino acids. Germline CDR1 reads SQVTM; CDR2 reads ANQGSEA. V was trimmed by 5 bases and J by 3 bases, leaving 8 bases between them.

In this sample, this clonotype turned up many times. V is TRBV5-6 and J is TRBJ2-7; D call uncertain. Germline V CDR1 and CDR2: SGHDT, YYEEEE. Trimming stripped 4 bases from V and 3 bases from J, with 14 bases between. This CDR3 spans 14 amino acids. In DNA form, the CDR3 reads TGTGCCAGCAGCATCCGGGTTAATGACTACGAGCAGTACGTC. This translates into CASSIRVNDYEQYV.

In this sample, this clonotype is medium-sized. J is TRBJ1-1 and V is TRBV5-1; 9 bases fit TRBD1. The CDR3 is made up of 13 amino acids. Unmatched junction bases numbered 3, after V lost 0 bases and J lost 9 bases. CDR1 and CDR2 (germline): SGHRS, YFSETQ. CDR3 protein: CASSLGDRGKAFF. The CDR3 DNA sequence: TGCGCCAGCAGCTTGGGCGACAGGGGGAAAGCTTTCTTT. Complete variable domain (other parts from reference TRBV5-1 and TRBJ1-1): KAGVTQTPRYLIKTRGQQVTLSCSPISGHRSVSWYQQTPGQGLQFLFEYFSETQRNKGNFPGRFSGRQFSNSRSEMNVSTLELGDSALYLCASSLGDRGKAFFGQGTRLTVV.

This clonotype showed up just a few times. The chain is built from TRBV20-1 and TRBJ2-5; 8 nucleotides match TRBD2. This CDR3 is 14 amino acids long. CDR1 and CDR2 (germline): DFQATT, SNEGSKA (reference sequence). V shed 0 bases, J shed 7 bases, and the junction held 7 bases outside the gene matches. CDR3 residues: CSARDQGLDGTQYF. The CDR3, as DNA: TGCAGTGCTAGAGATCAGGGACTAGATGGGACCCAGTACTTC.

This clonotype was seen ten or more times. In nucleotides, the CDR3 is TGCAGCGCCGCGGGACTAGCGGGGCCTCAAGAGACCCAGTACTTC. It is translated as CSAAGLAGPQETQYF. The J gene is TRBJ2-5, the V gene TRBV20-1, with 13 bases lining up with TRBD2. Germline V gene lookup returns CDR1 DFQATT and CDR2 SNEGSKA (reference sequence). The CDR3 is made up of 15 amino acids.

The rearrangement links TRBV7-2 to TRBJ1-1; tentative D call: TRBD1 (6 bases). The CDR3 consists of 13 residues. The V end was cut by 5 bases, the J end by 5 bases, with 12 bases between. Per germline, CDR1 SGHTA and CDR2 FQGNSA. CDR3 protein: CASSVGQMTEAFF. CDR3 DNA sequence: TGTGCCAGCAGCGTAGGACAGATGACTGAAGCTTTCTTT.

This clonotype turned up a few times. This rearrangement joins TRBV19 to TRBJ1-2; D uncertain. CDR1 and CDR2 from the germline V gene are LNHDA and SQIVND (reference sequence). Trimming cost V 6 bases and J 6 bases, with 26 bases left between them. The CDR3 is 17 amino acids. CDR3 protein: CASRNILGRTRIHGYTF. The CDR3 nucleotides are TGTGCCAGTAGAAATATTCTGGGGAGGACCCGGATTCATGGCTACACCTTC. Drawing the rest from reference TRBV19 and TRBJ1-2, the complete variable domain is DGGITQSPKYLFRKEGQNVTLSCEQNLNHDAMYWYRQDPGQGLRLIYYSQIVNDFQKGDIAEGYSVSREKKESFPLTVTSAQKNPTAFYLCASRNILGRTRIHGYTFGSGTRLTVV.

This clonotype was seen more than once but under ten times. The V call is TRBV5-1, the J call TRBJ2-3; D perhaps matches TRBD1 (6 bases). CDR1 is SGHRS, CDR2 YFSETQ, per germline. There are 14 residues in the CDR3. V lost 7 bases and J 6 bases, leaving 18 bases between the germline ends. The CDR3 protein is CASEQGTAQDTQYF. In DNA form, the CDR3 reads TGCGCCAGCGAGCAGGGGACGGCGCAGGATACGCAGTATTTT.

V and J are TRBV5-5 and TRBJ2-7; 10 positions match TRBD1. Trimming took 0 bases from V and 7 from J; bases not matched to a gene: 13. CDR3 length: 17 amino acids. Germline CDR1 reads SGHKS; CDR2 reads YYEKEE (reference sequence). This CDR3 is CASSLVLWDRGVSEQYV. The CDR3, as DNA: TGTGCCAGCAGCTTGGTACTTTGGGACAGGGGAGTGTCGGAGCAGTACGTC.

This chain links TRBV5-6 with TRBJ1-1; no definite D call. V lost 1 base and J 4 bases, leaving 8 bases between the germline ends. The CDR3 runs 13 residues. The germline CDR1 and CDR2 sequences are SGHDT and YYEEEE. DNA of the CDR3: TGTGCCAGCAGCTTGCAGGTAGCCACTGAAGCTTTCTTT. Its translation: CASSLQVATEAFF. The full variable domain, completed using reference TRBV5-6 and TRBJ1-1, is DAGVTQSPTHLIKTRGQQVTLRCSPKSGHDTVSWYQQALGQGPQFIFQYYEEEERQRGNFPDRFSGHQFPNYSSELNVNALLLGDSALYLCASSLQVATEAFFGQGTRLTVV.

In this sample, this clonotype turned up many times. The chain couples TRBV7-8 to TRBJ1-5, with D perhaps matching TRBD1 (5 bases). The germline V and J ends were trimmed by 5 bases and 5 bases, with 10 bases remaining between them. CDR3 length equals 13 residues. Germline V gene data show CDR1 as SGHVS and CDR2 as FQNEAQ. The CDR3 DNA follows: TGTGCCAGCAGCCCTCAGGGTGATCAGCCCCAGCATTTT. Its translation: CASSPQGDQPQHF.